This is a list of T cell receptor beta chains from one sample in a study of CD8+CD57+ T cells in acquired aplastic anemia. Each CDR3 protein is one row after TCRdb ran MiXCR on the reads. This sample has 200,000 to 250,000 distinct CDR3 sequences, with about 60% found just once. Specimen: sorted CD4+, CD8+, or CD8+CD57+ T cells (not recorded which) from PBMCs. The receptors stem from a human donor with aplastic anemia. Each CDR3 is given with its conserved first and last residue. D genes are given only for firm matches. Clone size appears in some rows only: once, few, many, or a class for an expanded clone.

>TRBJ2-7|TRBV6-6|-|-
TGTGCCAGCGCTAAGGGGGGCTTATCCTACGAGCAGTACTTC
CASAKGGLSYEQYF
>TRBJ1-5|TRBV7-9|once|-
TGTGCCAGCAGCTTGGCAGGGAGAGTGAATCAGCCCCAGCATTTT
CASSLAGRVNQPQHF
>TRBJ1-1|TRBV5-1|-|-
TGCGCCAGCAGCTTGGTGTCAGGGATTGACACTGAAGCTTTCTTT
CASSLVSGIDTEAFF
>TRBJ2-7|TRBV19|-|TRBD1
TGTGCCAGTAGCGGGACAGGGTTCGAGCAGTACTTC
CASSGTGFEQYF
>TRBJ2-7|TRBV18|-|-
TGTGCCAGCTCATCCGAGACCCCAACCTACGAGCAGTACTTC
CASSSETPTYEQYF
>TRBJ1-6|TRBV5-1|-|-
TGCGCCAGCAGCTTGTTATTCCTAGAGAGTAATTCACCCCTCCACTTT
CASSLLFLESNSPLHF
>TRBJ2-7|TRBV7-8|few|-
TGTGCCAGCAGCTCCCGATCCTACGAGCAGTACTTC
CASSSRSYEQYF
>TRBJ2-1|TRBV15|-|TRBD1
TGTGCCACCGGGACAGGATCGTTCGATGAGCAGTTCTTC
CATGTGSFDEQFF
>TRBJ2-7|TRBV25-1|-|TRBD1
TGTGCCAGCAGCTCCGAGACAGGGACCTACGAGCAGTACTTC
CASSSETGTYEQYF
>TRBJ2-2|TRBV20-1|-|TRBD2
TGCAGTGCTTCAACCGGGACTAGCGGGAGGGTGAACACCGGGGAGCTGTTTTTT
CSASTGTSGRVNTGELFF
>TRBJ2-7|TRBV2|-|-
TGTGCCAGCAGTGAAGCGCAATCGCGGTCCTACGAGCAGTACTTC
CASSEAQSRSYEQYF
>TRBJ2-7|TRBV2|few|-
TGTGCCAGCAGTGGGTGGGGTAGTACGTCCTACGAGCAGTACTTC
CASSGWGSTSYEQYF
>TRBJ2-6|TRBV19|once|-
TGTGCCAGTAGTATCCTCAAGGGTGGCAGTGGAGCGTCCTCTGGGGCCAACGTCCTGACTTTC
CASSILKGGSGASSGANVLTF
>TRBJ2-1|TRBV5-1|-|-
TGCGCCAGCAGTAAATCCTATGAGCAGTTCTTC
CASSKSYEQFF
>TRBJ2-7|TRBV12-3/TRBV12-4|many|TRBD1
TGTGCCAGCAGTTTAGAGACGACAGGGGAAGAGCAGTACTTC
CASSLETTGEEQYF
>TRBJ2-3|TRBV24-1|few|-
TGTGCCACCAGTGTAAGAGATACGCAGTATTTT
CATSVRDTQYF
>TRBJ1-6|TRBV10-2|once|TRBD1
TGCGCCAGCAGTGAAGGGAGGGGGCCGAATTCACCCCTCCACTTT
CASSEGRGPNSPLHF
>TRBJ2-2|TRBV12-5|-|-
TGTGCTAGTGGTTTGGTAGGGTCCGGGGAGCTGTTTTTT
CASGLVGSGELFF
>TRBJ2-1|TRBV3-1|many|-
TGTGCCAGCAGCCCACCGGGACACCTTTACAATGAGCAGTTCTTC
CASSPPGHLYNEQFF
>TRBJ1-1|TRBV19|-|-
TGTGCCAGTAGTCCGCGGGGGATCTGGAAGACTGAAGCTTTCTTT
CASSPRGIWKTEAFF
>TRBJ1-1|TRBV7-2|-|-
TGTGCCAGCAGCTTGTCGGTATTCGGGGGCTTGGGCACTGAAGCTTTCTTT
CASSLSVFGGLGTEAFF
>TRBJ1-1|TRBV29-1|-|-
TGCAGCGTAGGGGTTATAGGGCGGGCTTTCTTT
CSVGVIGRAFF
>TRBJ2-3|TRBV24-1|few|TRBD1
TGTGCCACCAGTCCACAGGGGGCGATGGGAGATACGCAGTATTTT
CATSPQGAMGDTQYF
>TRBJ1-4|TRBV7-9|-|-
TGTGCCAGCAGCCGCGCACAGGAGGAAAAACTGTTTTTT
CASSRAQEEKLFF
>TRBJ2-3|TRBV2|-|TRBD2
TGTGCCAGCAGCGGGGAGGGACGAGCGACAGATACGCAGTATTTT
CASSGEGRATDTQYF
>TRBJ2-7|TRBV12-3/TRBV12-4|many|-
TGTGCCAGCACCCCTACAGCTACTGGGCCCTACGAGCAGTACTTC
CASTPTATGPYEQYF
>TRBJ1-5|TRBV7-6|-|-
TGTGCCAGCAGCCCCGGAGAGGGTCGCCAGCCCCAGCATTTT
CASSPGEGRQPQHF
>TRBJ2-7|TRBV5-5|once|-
TGTGCCAGCAGCTTGGTCCCTACGTCCTACGAGCAGTACTTC
CASSLVPTSYEQYF
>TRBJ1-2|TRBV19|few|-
TGTGCCAGTAGTCCAGGTAGCAGGGCGGAGCAGTACTATGGCTACACCTTC
CASSPGSRAEQYYGYTF
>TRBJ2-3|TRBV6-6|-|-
TGTGCCAGCAGTAAAGGGGGGACTATGGCAGATACGCAGTATTTT
CASSKGGTMADTQYF
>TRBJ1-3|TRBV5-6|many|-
TGTGCCAGCAGCTTGAGAGGTTCTGGAAACACCATATATTTT
CASSLRGSGNTIYF
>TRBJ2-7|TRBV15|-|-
TGTGCCACCAGCAGAGATAAGCAGGGGCTCTCCTACGAGCAGTACTTC
CATSRDKQGLSYEQYF
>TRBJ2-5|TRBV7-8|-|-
TGTGCCAGCAGCACCAGTCCGGTACAAGAGACCCAGTACTTC
CASSTSPVQETQYF
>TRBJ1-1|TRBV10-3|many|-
TGTGCCATCAGTGAGACAGTGGCTGAAGCTTTCTTT
CAISETVAEAFF
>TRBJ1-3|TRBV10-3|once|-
TGTGCCATCAGTGTCCCTTACAGGGAAGCCATATATTTT
CAISVPYREAIYF
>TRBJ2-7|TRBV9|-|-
TGTGCCAGCAGCGTAGACCCAGGGGACGAGCAGTACTTC
CASSVDPGDEQYF